The next 5 T cell receptor beta chains were all read from a single sample in a study of T cells in women clearing cervical HPV infection. Here immunoSEQ multiplex PCR was the method, and the copy in TCRdb shows in-frame clones only, minus some. This listing includes about 39,000 clones. Material for sequencing was blood buffy coat. These TCRs come from a woman between 18 and 75 years old with a cervical HPV16 infection that either progressed to CIN3+ or cleared (not recorded which).

In the case of this clone: The read ends 3 residues shy of where the CDR3 ends; the end is completed using the germline J gene. The gene calls are TRBV19 and TRBJ2-7; 8 positions agree with TRBD1. Germline trimming cut 3 bases from V and 1 base from J; bases unmatched to any gene: 5. This CDR3 region has 15 residues. CDR1 and CDR2 (germline): LNHDA, SQIVND (reference sequence). The CDR3 region is CASSISGGGSYEQYF. Incomplete CDR3 DNA: TGTGCCAGTAGTATTTCAGGGGGCGGATCCTACGAG.

Concerning this clone itself: The CDR3 end falls 3 residues outside the read, so it is completed with the germline J gene. J is TRBJ1-6 and V is TRBV5-6; TRBD1 matches at 7 bases. The germline V gene has CDR1 SGHDT and CDR2 YYEEEE. The CDR3 sequence is 14 residues long. V gave up 2 bases and J gave up 7 bases; unmatched junction bases: 3. Partial CDR3 DNA: TGTGCCAGCAGCTTAACGACAGGGAATTCACCC. It specifies CASSLTTGNSP. The complete CDR3 sequence is CASSLTTGNSPLHF.

A note on this clone: The sequence runs out 3 residues before the end of the CDR3; the remainder is reconstructed from the germline J gene. The chain has TRBV7-2 and TRBJ1-1; D not resolved. CDR1 SGHTA and CDR2 FQGNSA come from the germline V gene. This CDR3 has 13 amino acids. Trimming left V 5 bases short and J 5 bases short, with 12 bases between. CDR3 in amino acids: CASSAWARTEAFF. CDR3 bases read: TGTGCCAGCAGCGCCTGGGCCCGGACTGAA. Together with reference TRBV7-2 and TRBJ1-1, the CDR3 gives the full variable domain: GAGVSQSPSNKVTEKGKDVELRCDPISGHTALYWYRQSLGQGLEFLIYFQGNSAPDKSGLPSDRFSAERTGGSVSTLTIQRTQQEDSAVYLCASSAWARTEAFFGQGTRLTVV.

As concerns this clone: The read ends 3 residues early relative to the CDR3; the germline J gene fills the gap. The chain employs TRBV5-1 and TRBJ2-3, with 8 positions matching TRBD1. Trimming removed 5 bases from V and 7 bases from J; junction bases left unmatched: 12. The CDR3 spans 15 residues. Germline V CDR1 and CDR2: SGHRS, YFSETQ. The sequenced CDR3 bases are TGCGCCAGCAGAAGCAGACAGGGGACGACAAATACG. It specifies CASRSRQGTTNT. The whole CDR3 protein reads CASRSRQGTTNTQYF.

This CDR3 is CASSDRQGNTEAFF. The CDR3 DNA, read in part, is TGTGCCAGCAGTGACCGACAGGGGAACACTGAA. The chain carries TRBV6-1 and TRBJ1-1; 7 nucleotides align to TRBD1. The CDR3 end falls 3 residues outside the read, so it is completed with the germline J gene. There are 14 residues in the CDR3. Germline V gene lookup returns CDR1 MNHNS and CDR2 SASEGT. V lost 3 bases, J lost 1 base, and 2 bases stayed unmatched.